This T cell receptor (beta chain) was identified during a study of cytomegalovirus exposure and HLA in healthy donors. The wider study: The same platform used for the approximately 670 first-cohort repertoires was also used for the roughly 130 validation repertoires, as a later analysis reported. General study results and limits: Rare TCR sequences dominated, though some public TCRs recurred in many donors. The study flagged 150 to 200 TCR beta chains as cytomegalovirus-associated.

The donors were in the approximately 120-subject validation cohort; that cohort was separate from the roughly 680-subject first cohort. Trimming stripped 8 bases from V and 4 bases from J, with 15 bases between. CDR3 length: 14 amino acids. Germline loops: CDR1 MNHNY, CDR2 SVGAGI (reference sequence). In the case of this clone: The antigen remains undetermined.

Sequencing was performed with immunoSEQ multiplex PCR; in TCRdb, only in-frame clones are kept and a portion is missing. The sample yields roughly 130,000 clones, approximately 91% seen once. The specimen sequenced was PBMCs. This rearrangement joins TRBV6-6 to TRBJ1-3; no clear D. The receptor was isolated from a man aged 25 to 40 in good health and CMV-seronegative. This CDR3 reads CASLSAGSGNTIYF. The CDR3, as DNA: TGTGCCAGCCTCTCAGCGGGGTCCGGAAACACCATATATTTT.